This TCR beta chain was retrieved from a study of beta chain features in type 1 diabetes. Study-wide results and caveats: The study found fewer insertions and more deletions at VDJ junctions in type 1 diabetes patients.

This clone was seen a few times. As yet, its antigen is unknown. The germline gives CDR1 MNHEY, CDR2 SMNVEV (reference sequence). The CDR3 has 12 amino acids. V lost 8 bases to trimming and J lost 8 bases, with 10 bases between them. The entirety of the isolated RNA underwent reverse transcription, so expressed TCRB transcripts were sequenced. Clones were sequenced by immunoSEQ multiplex PCR, and TCRdb holds only the in-frame ones, with some missing. The table shows fewer than 650,000 clones, with 15% to 18% occurring only once. The sequenced sample consisted of naive CD4+ T cells from blood. The J gene is TRBJ1-6, the V gene TRBV27; D might be TRBD1 (6 bases). This clonotype originated in a man younger than 30 in good health. CDR3 nucleotide sequence: TGTGCCAGCGGGACATCTTATTCACCCCTCCACTTT. It translates to CASGTSYSPLHF.